These 7 T cell receptor beta chains share one sample of origin, sequenced in a study of PD-1 blockade in classical Hodgkin lymphoma. Produced via immunoSEQ multiplex PCR; TCRdb's table is partial and in-frame only. The sample has fewer than 3,500 clones, roughly three quarters seen once. Regarding time point: cycle 4 day 1 (C4D1), after more than 5 weeks of nivolumab. Autologous stem cell transplantation was followed by relapse in every patient, and brentuximab vedotin exposure varied. Magnetic depletion of non-target cells from thawed PBMCs yielded purified CD8+ T cells. The sample in question was CD8+ T cells from blood, obtained before the fourth cycle of nivolumab. All receptors come from a human donor with classical Hodgkin lymphoma.

This clone was counted once. This chain connects TRBV7-2 to TRBJ1-2; D is ambiguous. Per the germline V gene, CDR1 is SGHTA and CDR2 is FQGNSA. Trimming took 4 bases from V and 8 from J, leaving 20 bases between them. This CDR3 has 15 residues. CDR3 protein: CASSSSARPGSGYTF. CDR3 sequence (DNA): TGTGCCAGCAGCTCTTCGGCAAGGCCGGGGAGCGGCTACACCTTC.

This sequence joins TRBV4-1 and TRBJ1-5; 7 bases fit TRBD1. The CDR3 sequence is 16 residues long. V was clipped by 2 bases and J by 1 base; unmatched bases: 5. CDR1 is MGHRA and CDR2 is YSYEKL in the germline V gene. In DNA, the CDR3 is TGCGCCAGCAGCCAAACAGGGGCGGAAAGCAATCAGCCCCAGCATTTT. Residues: CASSQTGAESNQPQHF.

This chain uses TRBV12-5 with TRBJ1-1, with D uncertain. This CDR3 spans 17 amino acids. Germline V CDR1 and CDR2: LGHNT, FRNRAP. The ends were cut back, 6 bases at V and 1 base at J, with 21 bases in the middle. CDR3 sequence (DNA): TGTGCTAGTGGGACCCTTACTGTCGTACATCCGAACACTGAAGCTTTCTTT. This gives the protein CASGTLTVVHPNTEAFF.

This chain uses TRBV6-4 with TRBJ1-5; D is uncertain. Germline CDR1 is MRHNA and CDR2 is SNTAGT. The CDR3 length is 14 residues. Trimming cost V 7 bases and J 1 base, with 11 bases left between them. CDR3 sequence: CASTLTESNQPQHF. In DNA form, the CDR3 reads TGTGCCAGCACCCTAACAGAGAGCAATCAGCCCCAGCATTTT.

V usage is TRBV11-2 and J usage is TRBJ2-1; no definite D call. CDR1 SGHAT and CDR2 FQNNGV come from the germline V gene. The CDR3 runs 12 residues. Trimming removed 5 bases from V and 7 bases from J, with 9 bases in between. CDR3 residues: CASSRLRNEQFF. CDR3 DNA: TGTGCCAGCAGCCGTCTGCGTAATGAGCAGTTCTTC.

This clone has a handful of counts. This chain connects TRBV2 to TRBJ2-7, with 9 bases aligning to TRBD2. Per germline, CDR1 SNHLY and CDR2 FYNNEI. Trimming cost V 2 bases and J 5 bases; bases outside gene matches: 10. The CDR3 consists of 16 residues. The CDR3 sequence is CASSERVAGALHEQYF. CDR3 in DNA: TGTGCCAGCAGTGAAAGGGTAGCGGGGGCCCTCCACGAGCAGTACTTC.

V and J are TRBV11-1 and TRBJ2-2, with D possibly TRBD1 on 6 matching bases. The CDR3 is 12 amino acids. Per the germline V gene, CDR1 is SGHAT and CDR2 is FQDESV (reference sequence). Deletions cut 5 bases from V and 6 bases from J, with 7 bases between. The chain's CDR3 is CASSEGAGELFF. CDR3 in DNA: TGTGCCAGCAGCGAGGGGGCCGGGGAGCTGTTTTTT. The full variable domain, its missing parts supplied by reference TRBV11-1 and TRBJ2-2, is EAEVAQSPRYKITEKSQAVAFWCDPISGHATLYWYRQILGQGPELLVQFQDESVVDDSQLPKDRFSAERLKGVDSTLKIQPAELGDSAMYLCASSEGAGELFFGEGSRLTVL.